A selection of T cell receptor beta chains follows, all from one sample in a study of identical twins. Each CDR3 protein is one row after TCRdb ran MiXCR on the 5' RACE reads. Of about 240,000 distinct CDR3 sequences listed, more than 9% are singletons. The specimen sequenced was memory T cells sorted from blood. Source of these receptors: a man over 45 in good health. CDR3s include the opening cysteine and the closing phenylalanine or tryptophan. Fields, in order: CDR3 protein, CDR3 DNA, J gene, CDR3 length, clone size, D gene, V gene. The D gene is left open where the match is weak. Only part of the rows carry a size: once, few, many, or a class if the clone is expanded.

CASSRTTGISLPGTDTQYF TGCGCCAGCAGCCGAACGACAGGGATCTCCCTACCCGGCACAGATACGCAGTATTTT TRBJ2-3 19 many TRBD1 TRBV5-1
CSAAGGQGNPYEQYF TGCAGTGCGGCTGGCGGACAGGGGAATCCCTACGAGCAGTACTTC TRBJ2-7 15 few TRBD1 TRBV20-1
CASSNRQVSTDTQYF TGTGCCAGCAGCAACAGACAGGTTAGCACAGATACGCAGTATTTT TRBJ2-3 15 - - TRBV7-2
CASSVGGLGGNEQFF TGCGCCAGCAGCGTTGGCGGACTAGGCGGCAATGAGCAGTTCTTC TRBJ2-1 15 few TRBD2 TRBV5-1
CSAREGQPQHF TGCAGTGCTAGAGAGGGGCAGCCCCAGCATTTT TRBJ1-5 11 few - TRBV20-1
CASSLTAVGLANEQFF TGTGCCAGCAGTTTAACGGCCGTGGGGCTCGCGAATGAGCAGTTCTTC TRBJ2-1 16 many - TRBV27
CASSYGAGVEAFF TGTGCCAGCAGTTACGGCGCCGGGGTGGAAGCTTTCTTT TRBJ1-1 13 - - TRBV6-6
CSAGPGGWTEAFF TGCAGTGCTGGACCAGGGGGGTGGACTGAAGCTTTCTTT TRBJ1-1 13 many TRBD1 TRBV20-1
CASSYSVDRGLYGYTF TGTGCCAGCAGTTACTCGGTAGACAGGGGGCTCTATGGCTACACCTTC TRBJ1-2 16 few TRBD1 TRBV6-8
CSARPTGTEQFF TGCAGTGCTAGACCTACAGGGACTGAGCAGTTCTTC TRBJ2-1 12 many - TRBV20-1
CSARDEWQNQETQYF TGCAGTGCTAGAGATGAATGGCAGAACCAAGAGACCCAGTACTTC TRBJ2-5 15 once - TRBV20-1
CASSQDFAGEAYNEQFF TGTGCCAGCAGCCAAGATTTCGCGGGAGAGGCCTACAATGAGCAGTTCTTC TRBJ2-1 17 many TRBD2 TRBV3-1
CAISFQGAAPNSPLHF TGTGCCATCAGTTTCCAGGGCGCCGCTCCCAATTCACCCCTCCACTTT TRBJ1-6 16 many - TRBV10-3
CASSLNLGTSYNEQFF TGTGCCAGCAGTCTAAATCTCGGGACTAGCTACAATGAGCAGTTCTTC TRBJ2-1 16 - TRBD2 TRBV7-3
CASSSYGGPANTGELFF TGTGCCAGCAGCTCCTACGGGGGGCCTGCGAACACCGGGGAGCTGTTTTTT TRBJ2-2 17 few - TRBV11-2
CASRRGQGDYEQYF TGTGCCAGTAGAAGGGGACAGGGTGACTACGAGCAGTACTTC TRBJ2-7 14 - TRBD1 TRBV19
CASRRSGQGAETQYF TGCGCCAGCAGGCGATCGGGACAGGGGGCTGAGACCCAGTACTTC TRBJ2-5 15 few TRBD1 TRBV5-1
CASSQDRGPSGNTIYF TGTGCCAGCAGCCAGGACAGGGGGCCTTCTGGAAACACCATATATTTT TRBJ1-3 16 - TRBD1 TRBV4-2
CSAKQGTSSNQPQHF TGCAGTGCTAAACAGGGGACCTCTAGCAATCAGCCCCAGCATTTT TRBJ1-5 15 - TRBD1 TRBV20-1
CASSLGSRPGQPQHF TGTGCCAGCAGCTTAGGGTCCCGGCCTGGTCAGCCCCAGCATTTT TRBJ1-5 15 - - TRBV7-9
CASSAGVTEAFF TGTGCCAGCAGTGCCGGGGTTACTGAAGCTTTCTTT TRBJ1-1 12 - - TRBV2
CASSLGDRGYNEQFF TGCGCCAGCAGCTTAGGGGACAGGGGATACAATGAGCAGTTCTTC TRBJ2-1 15 many TRBD1 TRBV5-1
CASSRGQGWGNQETQYF TGTGCCAGCAGTAGGGGACAGGGATGGGGAAACCAAGAGACCCAGTACTTC TRBJ2-5 17 - TRBD1 TRBV28
CSAVGPKHNEQFF TGCAGCGCCGTGGGACCAAAGCACAATGAGCAGTTCTTC TRBJ2-1 13 few - TRBV29-1
CASSRPPGNEQFF TGCGCCAGCAGCCGACCCCCGGGAAATGAGCAGTTCTTC TRBJ2-1 13 - - TRBV4-1
CAIRRGLDTDTQYF TGTGCCATCAGGCGGGGTCTAGACACAGATACGCAGTATTTT TRBJ2-3 14 many - TRBV10-3
CASTDRGTEAFF TGCGCCAGCACCGACAGGGGGACTGAAGCTTTCTTT TRBJ1-1 12 few TRBD1 TRBV5-1
CASTPGGAGTDTQYF TGTGCCAGCACTCCAGGGGGGGCCGGCACAGATACGCAGTATTTT TRBJ2-3 15 - - TRBV28
CASSPGGGLYGYTF TGCGCCAGCAGCCCGGGGGGCGGACTCTATGGCTACACCTTC TRBJ1-2 14 many - TRBV5-1
CASSLRAGGPYEQYF TGCGCCAGCAGCTTGCGAGCGGGAGGGCCGTACGAGCAGTACTTC TRBJ2-7 15 few TRBD2 TRBV5-1
CASSAPGQSNEQFF TGTGCCAGCAGTGCACCGGGACAGAGCAATGAGCAGTTCTTC TRBJ2-1 14 - TRBD1 TRBV28
CASQPRALGAAGQETQYF TGCGCCAGCCAGCCAAGAGCGCTCGGGGCAGCGGGGCAAGAGACCCAGTACTTC TRBJ2-5 18 few TRBD2 TRBV4-1
CASSLDRTGSNQPQHF TGTGCCAGCAGTCTCGATAGGACAGGGAGCAATCAGCCCCAGCATTTT TRBJ1-5 16 - TRBD1 TRBV12-3/TRBV12-4
CASSLLGGTDTQYF TGTGCCAGCAGCTTGCTCGGGGGGACAGATACGCAGTATTTT TRBJ2-3 14 many TRBD2 TRBV5-5
CASSKDYYNEQFF TGTGCCAGCTCCAAGGACTATTACAATGAGCAGTTCTTC TRBJ2-1 13 - - TRBV18
CASSLGQTMNTEAFF TGCGCCAGCAGCTTGGGACAGACCATGAACACTGAAGCTTTCTTT TRBJ1-1 15 few - TRBV5-1
CASSWNGDSGNTIYF TGTGCCAGCAGTTGGAACGGGGACTCTGGAAACACCATATATTTT TRBJ1-3 15 - - TRBV27
CASSVGVAGGPYEQYF TGTGCCAGCAGCGTAGGTGTGGCGGGGGGGCCCTACGAGCAGTACTTC TRBJ2-7 16 many TRBD2 TRBV9
CASSFLPSSREIRSSYNSPLHF TGTGCCAGCAGTTTCCTCCCGTCGAGCAGGGAAATTAGAAGCTCCTATAATTCACCCCTCCACTTT TRBJ1-6 22 many - TRBV28
CASSQGLGPGQPQHF TGTGCCAGCAGCCAAGGGTTAGGGCCCGGGCAGCCCCAGCATTTT TRBJ1-5 15 - - TRBV4-2